This entry lists 30 T cell receptor beta chains sequenced from one sample in a study of a mutant IDH1 vaccine in newly diagnosed glioma. Time point noted: week 11, during vaccination. Vaccination used 300 ug of mutant IDH1 20-mer peptide per dose, with topical imiquimod. Using immunoSEQ multiplex PCR, the repertoire was profiled, and TCRdb retains in-frame clones only, with some absent. The sample contains about 62,000 clones, about 89% of which appear only once. These receptors are not linked to any known antigen. This specimen was PBMCs, taken from a glioma patient whose treatment included an IDH1 peptide vaccine. The origin of the receptors is a man in his forties or fifties with glioma.

V is TRBV7-2 and J is TRBJ2-6; TRBD2 agrees at 9 bases. This CDR3 comprises 16 residues. CDR1 is SGHTA and CDR2 is FQGNSA in the germline V gene. The ends lost 3 bases at V and 2 bases at J; junction bases unmatched: 2. The CDR3 bases are TGTGCCAGCAGCTTTAGCGGGAGCCCTGGGGCCAACGTCCTGACTTTC. This translates into CASSFSGSPGANVLTF.

The chain recombines TRBV13 with TRBJ1-4; D not certain. CDR3 length: 13 amino acids. Trimming left V 1 base short and J 6 bases short, with 6 bases between. CDR1 and CDR2 from the germline V gene are PRHDT and FYEKMQ (reference sequence). The CDR3 loop is CASSLEADEKLFF. CDR3 bases: TGTGCCAGCAGCTTAGAGGCGGATGAAAAACTGTTTTTT.

The chain combines TRBV29-1 with TRBJ1-3; D remains unclear. Trimming shortened V by 1 base and J by 0 bases, and 4 bases separated the two germline ends. Germline V gene data show CDR1 as SQVTM and CDR2 as ANQGSEA. This CDR3 is 13 amino acids long. CDR3 loop: CSVEGFSGNTIYF. The CDR3 nucleotides are TGCAGCGTTGAAGGGTTCTCTGGAAACACCATATATTTT.

V gene TRBV30 combines with J gene TRBJ1-5, with 7 bases fitting TRBD1. The CDR3 runs to 16 residues. From germline, CDR1 is GTSNPN and CDR2 SVGIG (reference sequence). The V and J ends lost 2 bases and 5 bases, in that order; junction bases with no gene match: 12. This CDR3 reads CAWSPNRGGGDQPQHF. CDR3 DNA sequence: TGTGCCTGGAGTCCCAACAGGGGCGGGGGGGATCAGCCCCAGCATTTT.

The rearrangement links TRBV4-2 to TRBJ2-7, with D perhaps matching TRBD2 (5 bases). This CDR3 contains 13 residues. Germline CDR1 is LGHNA and CDR2 is YNFKEQ. V lost 1 base and J lost 9, with 13 bases in between. CDR3 sequence (DNA): TGTGCCAGCAGCCAAGTTAAAGGGAGAGGGCAGTACGTC. Translation: CASSQVKGRGQYV.

The V call is TRBV6-5, the J call TRBJ2-3, with a weak D call TRBD2 (6 bases). Trimming pared 6 bases from V and 5 bases from J, leaving 12 bases between. CDR1 is MNHEY and CDR2 is SVGAGI in the germline V gene. CDR3 length: 13 amino acids. CDR3 DNA: TGTGCCAGCAGAGGCGGGGCGAGAGATACGCAGTATTTT. Translation gives CASRGGARDTQYF.

This rearrangement joins TRBV6-5 to TRBJ2-1; 10 bases line up with TRBD2. Germline V lookup: CDR1 MNHEY, CDR2 SVGAGI. The V gene end was trimmed by 0 bases and the J gene end by 10 bases; junction bases not matched to a gene: 9. The CDR3 is 16 residues long. The CDR3 DNA is TGTGCCAGCAGTTACTCGAAAAGCGGGGGGGCAGGGGAGCAGTTCTTC. Translating gives CASSYSKSGGAGEQFF.

This clone rates as medium-sized. The DNA for the CDR3 is TGTGCCAGCAGTGACTCTAGCGGGAGGGCAGATACGCAGTATTTT. Encoded protein: CASSDSSGRADTQYF. The chain carries TRBV6-4 and TRBJ2-3; 11 bases align to TRBD2. Per the germline V gene, CDR1 is MRHNA and CDR2 is SNTAGT. V lost 0 bases and J lost 4; bases outside the gene matches: 0. The CDR3 has 15 residues.

J is TRBJ2-6 and V is TRBV30; D uncertain. The CDR3 spans 14 residues. Per germline, CDR1 GTSNPN and CDR2 SVGIG (reference sequence). Trimming took 3 bases from V and 0 from J, leaving 6 bases between them. The CDR3 DNA reads TGTGCCTGGAGACAGAACTCTGGGGCCAACGTCCTGACTTTC. This translates into CAWRQNSGANVLTF. Supplemented by reference TRBV30 and TRBJ2-6, the full variable domain reads SQTIHQWPATLVQPVGSPLSLECTVEGTSNPNLYWYRQAAGRGLQLLFYSVGIGQISSEVPQNLSASRPQDRQFILSSKKLLLSDSGFYLCAWRQNSGANVLTFGAGSRLTVL.

The rearrangement uses TRBV5-1 and TRBJ2-5; D possibly corresponds to TRBD2 (6 bases). This CDR3 comprises 15 residues. V was shortened by 0 bases and J by 4 bases, with 13 bases between the two germline ends. Germline CDR1 is SGHRS and CDR2 is YFSETQ. CDR3 region: CASSLDRGRVETQYF. In DNA, the CDR3 is TGCGCCAGCAGCTTGGACCGGGGGAGAGTAGAGACCCAGTACTTC.

The genes are TRBV11-2 and TRBJ1-4; D unresolved. The CDR3 totals 14 residues. Germline assignment: CDR1 SGHAT and CDR2 FQNNGV. Trimming removed 5 bases from V and 7 bases from J, with 14 bases in between. The CDR3 sequence is CASSVPGGGEKLFF. DNA of the CDR3: TGTGCCAGCAGCGTCCCGGGTGGAGGTGAAAAACTGTTTTTT.

This clone occurred a few times. The chain recombines TRBV5-6 with TRBJ1-5; a weak D match, TRBD1 (6 bases). CDR1 and CDR2 from the germline V gene are SGHDT and YYEEEE. Trimming left V 2 bases short and J 7 bases short, with 7 bases between. The CDR3 sequence is 12 residues long. DNA for the CDR3: TGTGCCAGCAGCTTCGGGGGCCAGCCCCAGCATTTT. Translated, it gives CASSFGGQPQHF. The complete variable domain, with remaining parts taken from reference TRBV5-6 and TRBJ1-5, reads DAGVTQSPTHLIKTRGQQVTLRCSPKSGHDTVSWYQQALGQGPQFIFQYYEEEERQRGNFPDRFSGHQFPNYSSELNVNALLLGDSALYLCASSFGGQPQHFGDGTRLSIL.

The chain links TRBV6-5 to TRBJ2-1; D is tentatively TRBD1 or TRBD2 (6 bases each). The ends were cut back, 2 bases at V and 10 bases at J, with 18 bases in the middle. The germline CDR1 and CDR2 sequences are MNHEY and SVGAGI. The CDR3 runs 15 residues. The CDR3 region is CASSYKGGAMGEQFF. CDR3 DNA: TGTGCCAGCAGTTACAAGGGGGGCGCGATGGGGGAGCAGTTCTTC.

This clone is a singleton in its sample. The chain is built from TRBV6-4 and TRBJ1-5; D is perhaps TRBD1 (5 bases). Trimming left V 6 bases short and J 3 bases short, with 12 bases between. The CDR3 is 14 residues long. Germline V gene data show CDR1 as MRHNA and CDR2 as SNTAGT. DNA of the CDR3: TGTGCCAGCAGCTCCGACAGAGACAATCAGCCCCAGCATTTT. Its protein product is CASSSDRDNQPQHF.

The chain recombines TRBV18 with TRBJ2-7, with D possibly called TRBD1 or TRBD2 (5 bases each). With 6 bases removed from V and 3 bases from J, the gap between germline ends came to 9 bases. Looked up from germline, CDR1 is KGHSH and CDR2 is LQKENI. There are 12 residues in the CDR3. CDR3 sequence (DNA): TGTGCCAGCTCCCAGGGAGACTACGAGCAGTACTTC. It encodes CASSQGDYEQYF.

V gene TRBV11-3 combines with J gene TRBJ2-5, with TRBD1 matching over 7 bases. The CDR3 length is 14 residues. The ends lost 5 bases at V and 5 bases at J; junction bases unmatched: 8. Germline CDR1 reads SGHNT; CDR2 reads YENEEA. The CDR3 protein is CASSRTGVGETQYF. The CDR3 nucleotides are TGTGCCAGCAGCCGCACAGGGGTCGGGGAGACCCAGTACTTC.

The chain couples TRBV12-5 to TRBJ2-1; TRBD2 might be the D (5 bases). Germline assignment: CDR1 LGHNT and CDR2 FRNRAP. Between the trimmed V and J ends, which lost 3 bases and 1 base, there was a span of 10 bases. The CDR3 has 15 amino acids. The CDR3 region is CASGFGGPSYNEQFF. The CDR3 DNA follows: TGTGCTAGTGGTTTCGGAGGTCCGTCCTACAATGAGCAGTTCTTC.

Note on this clone: The sample holds other DNA sequences that translate to the same CDR3. The rearrangement joins TRBV6-5 to TRBJ2-6; unclear D gene. The ends were cut back, 6 bases at V and 1 base at J, with 4 bases in the middle. Germline CDR1 is MNHEY and CDR2 is SVGAGI. The CDR3 has 13 residues. CDR3 DNA: TGTGCCAGCAGGACTTCTGGGGCCAACGTCCTGACTTTC. Encoded protein: CASRTSGANVLTF.

This rearrangement joins TRBV7-9 to TRBJ2-7; D unresolved. CDR1 and CDR2 from the germline V gene are SEHNR and FQNEAQ (reference sequence). CDR3 size: 12 residues. V was clipped by 3 bases and J by 2 bases, with 5 bases between them. In DNA form, the CDR3 reads TGTGCCAGCAGCTTCACCCCCTACGAGCAGTACGTC. Translating it yields CASSFTPYEQYV.

The chain uses TRBV28 and TRBJ2-1, with 7 positions matching TRBD1. Trimming took 8 bases from V and 6 from J; bases not matched to a gene: 10. From germline, CDR1 is MDHEN and CDR2 SYDVKM. The CDR3 is 14 residues long. The CDR3 nucleotides read TGTGCCAGCGAGAAAGGGGGCGGTCTCAATGAGCAGTTCTTC. It encodes CASEKGGGLNEQFF.

The V call is TRBV5-1, the J call TRBJ1-6; 10 positions agree with TRBD1. This CDR3 has 15 amino acids. V lost 3 bases, J lost 6 bases, and 3 bases stayed unmatched. Looked up from germline, CDR1 is SGHRS and CDR2 is YFSETQ. The CDR3 DNA reads as TGCGCCAGCAGCTGGGACAGGGGAGGTAATTCACCCCTCCACTTT. Its protein is CASSWDRGGNSPLHF.

The count of this clone is one. This chain's CDR3 is CASRPPDRGYGYTF. The CDR3 bases are TGTGCCAGCAGGCCCCCGGACAGGGGGTATGGCTACACCTTC. V usage is TRBV2 and J usage is TRBJ1-2, with TRBD1 matching 10 bases. The germline CDR1 and CDR2 sequences are SNHLY and FYNNEI. The J segment lost 5 bases and the V segment lost 6 bases, leaving 6 bases of the junction unmatched. The CDR3 runs to 14 residues.

The genes are TRBV15 and TRBJ1-5; 12 nucleotides agree with TRBD1. Germline V gene sequence: CDR1 LNHNV, CDR2 YYDKDF (reference sequence). This CDR3 spans 16 amino acids. The V segment lost 8 bases and the J segment 6 bases; nucleotides outside the gene matches: 11. CDR3 sequence: CATGTGGFAPSQPQHF. CDR3 bases: TGTGCCACCGGGACAGGGGGCTTCGCGCCCAGTCAGCCCCAGCATTTT.

A remark on this clone: The DNA is left out, because the CDR3 cannot be placed on it with certainty; the CDR3 is given as TCRdb lists it. The chain recombines TRBV21-1 with TRBJ2-3; the table's TRBD1 call for D was not verified on the DNA. TRBV21-1 represents a pseudogene. Termini included, the CDR3 measures 15 amino acids. The CDR3 region is CASRAWGLGADTQYF.

The CDR3 loop is CASTKGLAGEKQFF. Here the CDR3 DNA reads TGTGCCAGCACAAAAGGACTAGCGGGGGAAAAGCAGTTCTTC. The chain combines TRBV28 with TRBJ2-1; 13 bases match TRBD2. This CDR3 region has 14 residues. V lost 7 bases to trimming and J lost 11 bases; unmatched junction nucleotides: 8. Germline-derived CDR1 and CDR2 are MDHEN and SYDVKM.

The J gene is TRBJ1-3, the V gene TRBV5-1; D not certain. The V and J ends lost 4 bases and 0 bases respectively, with 11 bases between them. The CDR3 has 15 amino acids. CDR1 SGHRS and CDR2 YFSETQ come from the germline V gene. The CDR3 DNA follows: TGCGCCAGCAGCAGTCGGACGGACTCTGGAAACACCATATATTTT. Translated, it gives CASSSRTDSGNTIYF.

The chain links TRBV5-5 to TRBJ2-7; 9 nucleotides match TRBD1. Germline CDR1 SGHKS, CDR2 YYEKEE (reference sequence). This CDR3 has 16 amino acids. With V trimmed by 0 bases and J by 1 base, 5 bases remained unmatched. DNA of the CDR3: TGTGCCAGCAGCTTGGACCAGGGACAGGGATCCTACGAGCAGTACGTC. This encodes CASSLDQGQGSYEQYV.

V usage is TRBV2 and J usage is TRBJ2-5; D gene uncertain. The CDR3 spans 12 residues. V lost 6 bases and J 9 bases, leaving 14 bases between the germline ends. Germline-derived CDR1 and CDR2 are SNHLY and FYNNEI. The CDR3, as DNA: TGTGCCAGCAGCGTCTCAGAGAAGGCCCAGTACTTC. Translation: CASSVSEKAQYF.

The V gene is TRBV7-9, the J gene TRBJ2-2; D gene ambiguous. CDR1 and CDR2 (germline): SEHNR, FQNEAQ (reference sequence). The CDR3 runs to 15 residues. V lost 5 bases and J 0 bases, leaving 10 bases between the germline ends. CDR3 in amino acids: CASSPPDTNTGELFF. The CDR3 DNA sequence: TGTGCCAGCAGCCCTCCAGATACGAACACCGGGGAGCTGTTTTTT. The full variable domain, rest sourced from reference TRBV7-9 and TRBJ2-2, is DTGVSQNPRHKITKRGQNVTFRCDPISEHNRLYWYRQTLGQGPEFLTYFQNEAQLEKSRLLSDRFSAERPKGSFSTLEIQRTEQGDSAMYLCASSPPDTNTGELFFGEGSRLTVL.

On this clone: In the same sample, other DNA sequences code for this CDR3. This sequence joins TRBV11-2 and TRBJ2-5, with 8 nucleotides matching TRBD2. Germline values: CDR1 SGHAT, CDR2 FQNNGV. V was pared by 4 bases and J by 6 bases, with 7 bases of the junction left unmatched. This CDR3 is built from 14 residues. CDR3 in amino acids: CASSSFGGAQTQYF. The DNA of the CDR3 is TGTGCCAGCAGCTCCTTCGGGGGGGCCCAGACCCAGTACTTC.